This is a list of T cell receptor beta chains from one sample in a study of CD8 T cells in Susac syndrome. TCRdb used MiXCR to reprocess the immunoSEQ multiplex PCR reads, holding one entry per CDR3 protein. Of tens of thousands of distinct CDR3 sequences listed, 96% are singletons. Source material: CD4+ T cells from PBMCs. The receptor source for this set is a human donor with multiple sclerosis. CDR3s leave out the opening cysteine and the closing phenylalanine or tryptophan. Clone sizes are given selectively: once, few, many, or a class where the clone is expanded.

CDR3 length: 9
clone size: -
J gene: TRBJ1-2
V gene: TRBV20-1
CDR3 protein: SARQGVGYT

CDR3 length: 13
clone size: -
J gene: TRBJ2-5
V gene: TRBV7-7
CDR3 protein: ASSLLPLGQETQY

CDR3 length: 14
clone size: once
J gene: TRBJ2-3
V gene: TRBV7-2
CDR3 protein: ASSKTRASGTDTQY

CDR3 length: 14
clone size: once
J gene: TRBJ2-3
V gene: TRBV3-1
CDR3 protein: ASSQEGWTGTDTQY

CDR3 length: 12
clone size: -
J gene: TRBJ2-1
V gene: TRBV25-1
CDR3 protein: ASSESRTYNEQF

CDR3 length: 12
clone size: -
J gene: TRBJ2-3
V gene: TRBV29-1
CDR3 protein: SVEDGGVLDTQY

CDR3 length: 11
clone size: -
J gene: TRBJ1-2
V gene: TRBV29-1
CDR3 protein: SVAGSINYGYT

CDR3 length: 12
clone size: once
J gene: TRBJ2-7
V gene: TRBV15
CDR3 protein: ATSSGGFSYEQY

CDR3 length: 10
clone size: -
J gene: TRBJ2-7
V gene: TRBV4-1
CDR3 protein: ASSQEGDEQY

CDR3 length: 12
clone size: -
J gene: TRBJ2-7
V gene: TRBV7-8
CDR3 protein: ASSSDRGPHEQY

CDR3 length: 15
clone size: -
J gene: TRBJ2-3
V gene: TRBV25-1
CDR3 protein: ASSPTSGGRHTDTQY

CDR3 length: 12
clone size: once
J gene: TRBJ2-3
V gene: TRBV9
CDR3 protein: ASSANPTTDTQY

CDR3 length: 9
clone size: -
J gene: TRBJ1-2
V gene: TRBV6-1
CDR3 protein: ASTAQGRYT

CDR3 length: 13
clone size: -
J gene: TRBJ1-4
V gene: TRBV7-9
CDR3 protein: ASSASGQTNEKLF

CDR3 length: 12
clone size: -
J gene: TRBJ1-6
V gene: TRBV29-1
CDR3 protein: SARTGGDNSPLH

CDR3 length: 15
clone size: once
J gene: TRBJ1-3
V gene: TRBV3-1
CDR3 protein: ASRPGNWARTGNTIY

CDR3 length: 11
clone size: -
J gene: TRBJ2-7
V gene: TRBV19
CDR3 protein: ASSRDSYYEQY